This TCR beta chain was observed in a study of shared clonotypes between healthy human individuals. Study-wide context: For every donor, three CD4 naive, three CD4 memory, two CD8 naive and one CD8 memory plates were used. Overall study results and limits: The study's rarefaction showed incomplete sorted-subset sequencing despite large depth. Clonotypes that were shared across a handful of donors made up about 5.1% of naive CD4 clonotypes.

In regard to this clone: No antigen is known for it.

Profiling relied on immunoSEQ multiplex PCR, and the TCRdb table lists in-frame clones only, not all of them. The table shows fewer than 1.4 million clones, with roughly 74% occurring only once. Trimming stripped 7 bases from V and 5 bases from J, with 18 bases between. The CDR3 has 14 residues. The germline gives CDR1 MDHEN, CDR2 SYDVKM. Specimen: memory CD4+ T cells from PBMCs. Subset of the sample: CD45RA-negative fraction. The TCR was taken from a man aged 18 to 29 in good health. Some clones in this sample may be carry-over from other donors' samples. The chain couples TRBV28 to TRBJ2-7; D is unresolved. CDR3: CASTVDTTRHEQYF. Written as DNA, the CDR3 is TGTGCCAGCACCGTAGACACGACTCGGCACGAGCAGTACTTC.